A selection of T cell receptor beta chains follows, all from one sample in a study of blood T cell repertoires in COVID-19. Sequencing used immunoSEQ multiplex PCR; TCRdb keeps in-frame clones, though not all of them. The table shows about 200,000 clones, with about four fifths occurring only once. Specimen: PBMCs or T cells enriched from blood (not recorded which). These receptors were taken from a woman in her 30s who had been exposed to COVID-19. Both conserved end residues are part of each CDR3. D genes are given only for firm matches.

D	V	CDR3
-	TRBV3-1/TRBV3-2	CASSPLLAKDYNEQFF
-	TRBV20-1	CSASRGSYNSPLHF
TRBD1	TRBV5-6	CASSLYRDRMGLGELFF
TRBD1	TRBV5-8	CASSLETGLENTEAFF
TRBD1	TRBV7-9	CASSSRTGVGEKLFF
TRBD1	TRBV19	CASSKGQGPRSTQYF
-	TRBV7-2	CASSHDRRYEQYF
TRBD1	TRBV4-1	CASSQGQQGQGEWEQYF
-	TRBV5-6	CASSLGQLNYGYTF
TRBD1	TRBV7-9	CASSRSEGAGGYTF
-	TRBV5-5	CASSLVFPGQSNTEAFF
-	TRBV25-1	CASSEFFERGNYGYTF
TRBD2	TRBV30	CATRTSGDHNEQFF
TRBD2	TRBV6-4	CASSLLPSGGTDTQYF
TRBD1	TRBV4-3	CASSQLGTEHNEQFF
TRBD1	TRBV19	CASSLGTGENIQYF
-	TRBV5-1	CASSSSTDTEAFF
-	TRBV10-2	CASKLANTGELFF
-	TRBV6-5	CASTKIFNQPQHF
-	TRBV12-5	CASGSGDGNQPQHF
-	TRBV7-9	CASSLTQGNIQYF
TRBD1	TRBV4-1	CASSPQETGGGEQYF
TRBD2	TRBV7-3	CASSRTSGGQETQYF
-	TRBV12-2	CASRLFGGPAGELFF
-	TRBV7-9	CASSPPGASSPLHF
TRBD2	TRBV5-1	CASCTSGSETQYF